This T cell receptor beta chain was found in a study of OX40 agonist ivuxolimab in advanced cancers. Overall study: Ivuxolimab doses were 0.01, 0.1, 0.3, 1.5, 3 or 10 mg/kg every 2 weeks. Treatment received earlier with anti-PD-1, anti-PD-L1 or anti-CTLA-4 agents was allowed, and over 30% had some. Among those enrolled, mean age was about 63 years (range roughly 23 to 90) and roughly 84% were male.

At baseline, cycle 4 day 1, and cycle 7 day 1, blood was sampled. The junction had 11 bases not matched to a gene; V was cut back by 4 bases and J by 7 bases. This CDR3 region has 15 residues. Germline values: CDR1 MNHNS, CDR2 SASEGT. Assay: immunoSEQ multiplex PCR; the TCRdb copy retains only in-frame clones and omits some. The data contain tens of thousands of clones, about 85% of them singletons. Material: CD4+ or CD8+ T cells sorted from blood, obtained in a trial of the OX40 agonist ivuxolimab. The chain carries TRBV6-1 and TRBJ2-7, with 9 bases that match TRBD2. The TCR sequence derives from an adult with an advanced solid tumor such as melanoma, head and neck, liver or kidney cancer. CDR3 amino acids: CASSARWTSEREQYF. The CDR3 DNA reads as TGTGCCAGCAGTGCAAGGTGGACTAGCGAGAGGGAGCAGTACTTC.